One sample yielded the 16 T cell receptor beta chains listed below, sequenced in a study of blood T cell repertoires in COVID-19. Produced via immunoSEQ multiplex PCR; TCRdb's table is partial and in-frame only. The sample holds around 310,000 clones; almost 90% are singletons and the top ten take roughly 1%. The material sequenced was peripheral blood. These receptors were obtained from a middle-aged woman with COVID-19, enrolled during active disease.

In the case of this clone: At the DNA level, this CDR3 is encoded by other sequences in the same sample as well. The chain is built from TRBV9 and TRBJ2-5; TRBD2 matches at 12 bases. The CDR3 runs 16 residues. Losses at the gene ends were 2 bases for V and 4 bases for J; bases not matched to a gene: 6. CDR1 and CDR2 (germline): SGDLS, YYNGEE. CDR3 DNA sequence: TGTGCCAGCAGCGTGGGACTAGCGGGTGGGGGAGAGACCCAGTACTTC. It codes for CASSVGLAGGGETQYF.

The chain is built from TRBV9 and TRBJ2-3; TRBD2 matches at 8 bases. The germline CDR1 and CDR2 sequences are SGDLS and YYNGEE. V trimming: 4 bases; J trimming: 6 bases; junction bases outside the gene matches: 13. This CDR3 is 16 amino acids long. The CDR3 coding sequence is TGTGCCAGCAGCCCTCTCCCGGGACTAGTAACGGATACGCAGTATTTT. Its protein is CASSPLPGLVTDTQYF.

The chain has TRBV10-3 and TRBJ1-4; D might be TRBD1 (5 bases). The CDR3 loop spans 13 amino acids. With 6 bases removed from V and 8 bases from J, the gap between germline ends came to 13 bases. Germline CDR1 and CDR2: ENHRY and SYGVKD. The CDR3 loop is CAIRVDSDEKLFF. In DNA, the CDR3 is TGTGCCATCAGAGTCGACAGTGACGAAAAACTGTTTTTT.

The chain joins TRBV11-3 to TRBJ1-5; unclear D gene. CDR1 and CDR2 (germline): SGHNT, YENEEA. Trimming removed 0 bases from V and 0 bases from J, with 9 bases in between. The CDR3 totals 16 residues. The CDR3 DNA reads TGTGCCAGCAGCTTAGAAGAGGTAGATAGCAATCAGCCCCAGCATTTT. It yields the protein CASSLEEVDSNQPQHF. The whole variable domain, remainder taken from reference TRBV11-3 and TRBJ1-5, is EAGVVQSPRYKIIEKKQPVAFWCNPISGHNTLYWYLQNLGQGPELLIRYENEEAVDDSQLPKDRFSAERLKGVDSTLKIQPAELGDSAVYLCASSLEEVDSNQPQHFGDGTRLSIL.

This clone came up once. This chain joins TRBV19 and TRBJ2-3; 8 bases fit TRBD2. J lost 4 bases, V lost 6 bases, and 6 bases had no gene match. Germline CDR1 and CDR2: LNHDA and SQIVND (reference sequence). There are 14 residues in the CDR3. CDR3 sequence: CASSIGGGPDTQYF. Here the CDR3 DNA reads TGTGCCAGTAGCATCGGGGGGGGCCCAGATACGCAGTATTTT.

The V and J genes are TRBV7-3 and TRBJ2-7; 7 bases map to TRBD1. Looked up from germline, CDR1 is SGHTA and CDR2 is FQGTGA. This CDR3 region has 15 residues. After removal of 6 bases from V and 3 bases from J, the junction contained 11 bases not matched to a gene. CDR3 nucleotides: TGTGCCAGCAGTTTGGGCCGGGACAGAATCTACGAGCAGTACTTC. Translating it yields CASSLGRDRIYEQYF.

This chain joins TRBV25-1 and TRBJ2-2; the D gene is possibly TRBD1 (6 bases). Trimming shortened V by 7 bases and J by 3 bases, and 15 bases separated the two germline ends. Germline CDR1 reads MGHDK; CDR2 reads SYGVNS. The CDR3 sequence is 15 residues long. The chain's CDR3 is CASTRMDSDTGELFF. The CDR3 nucleotides read TGTGCCAGCACCCGCATGGACAGTGACACCGGGGAGCTGTTTTTT. Filled out from reference TRBV25-1 and TRBJ2-2, the complete variable domain reads EADIYQTPRYLVIGTGKKITLECSQTMGHDKMYWYQQDPGMELHLIHYSYGVNSTEKGDLSSESTVSRIRTEHFPLTLESARPSHTSQYLCASTRMDSDTGELFFGEGSRLTVL.

The chain links TRBV9 to TRBJ1-4; D not certain. Germline values: CDR1 SGDLS, CDR2 YYNGEE. The CDR3 has 15 amino acids. Between the trimmed V and J ends, which lost 0 bases and 2 bases, there was a span of 8 bases. CDR3 in DNA: TGTGCCAGCAGCGTAGAACGGGGTACTAATGAAAAACTGTTTTTT. Protein product: CASSVERGTNEKLFF.

The chain recombines TRBV27 with TRBJ2-5, with D possibly matching TRBD1 (5 bases). Germline V lookup: CDR1 MNHEY, CDR2 SMNVEV (reference sequence). The V gene lost 1 base and the J gene lost 1 base, with 13 bases spanning the gap. The CDR3 sequence is 16 residues long. In DNA form, the CDR3 reads TGTGCCAGCAGTTTATTCCTATCGACAGCCCAAGAGACCCAGTACTTC. Encoded protein: CASSLFLSTAQETQYF.

This chain connects TRBV28 to TRBJ1-5, with TRBD1 identical over 9 bases. The trim removed 5 bases at V and 7 bases at J, leaving 15 bases unmatched. The CDR3 spans 17 residues. Germline-derived CDR1 and CDR2 are MDHEN and SYDVKM. CDR3 sequence: CASSPKDRGLRKQPQHF. The CDR3 DNA reads as TGTGCCAGCAGTCCGAAGGACAGGGGCCTACGGAAACAGCCCCAGCATTTT.

This clone showed up just once. The same CDR3 is also encoded by other DNA sequences in this sample. The chain uses TRBV7-2 and TRBJ1-3; 12 bases map to TRBD1. The CDR3 has 19 amino acids. V shed 9 bases and J 4 bases; nucleotides not matched to a gene: 19. The V gene's germline CDR1 is SGHTA and CDR2 FQGNSA. CDR3 bases: TGTGCCAGTAGCCCGAGTCCATACCGGGACAGGGGGCGCGGAAACACCATATATTTT. Its protein is CASSPSPYRDRGRGNTIYF.

The table lists this clone with a few counts. V and J are TRBV11-3 and TRBJ1-5; D is possibly TRBD1 (5 bases). CDR3 length: 15 residues. From germline, CDR1 is SGHNT and CDR2 YENEEA. Trimming left V 1 base short and J 2 bases short, with 9 bases between. This CDR3 reads CASSLGARGNQPQHF. CDR3 in DNA: TGTGCCAGCAGCTTAGGTGCCAGGGGCAATCAGCCCCAGCATTTT. The full variable domain, completed using reference TRBV11-3 and TRBJ1-5, is EAGVVQSPRYKIIEKKQPVAFWCNPISGHNTLYWYLQNLGQGPELLIRYENEEAVDDSQLPKDRFSAERLKGVDSTLKIQPAELGDSAVYLCASSLGARGNQPQHFGDGTRLSIL.

This chain joins TRBV5-6 and TRBJ1-6, with a possible D match to TRBD1 (6 bases). The CDR3 is made up of 17 amino acids. CDR1 and CDR2 (germline): SGHDT, YYEEEE. Trimming removed 6 bases at V and 10 bases at J, with 26 bases between. The CDR3 region is CASTNMLGANTESPLHF. The CDR3 bases are TGTGCCAGCACGAACATGCTGGGGGCCAACACGGAATCACCCCTCCACTTT.

The genes are TRBV3-1 (or the pseudogene TRBV3-2) and TRBJ2-3; TRBD1 agrees at 8 bases. Trimming cost V 4 bases and J 5 bases; bases outside gene matches: 5. Germline V gene data show CDR1 as LGHDT and CDR2 as YNNKEL (reference sequence). This CDR3 comprises 14 residues. The CDR3 nucleotides read TGTGCCAGCAGCCCGGGACAGGAGTTAGATACGCAGTATTTT. This encodes CASSPGQELDTQYF.

This CDR3 is CASSIGGTAYEQYF. In nucleotides, the CDR3 is TGTGCCAGTAGTATAGGTGGGACAGCCTACGAGCAGTACTTC. This chain uses TRBV19 with TRBJ2-7; 7 nucleotides line up with TRBD1. The length of the CDR3 is 14 residues. Germline V gene data show CDR1 as LNHDA and CDR2 as SQIVND (reference sequence). Unmatched junction bases numbered 2, after V lost 1 base and J lost 2 bases.

The chain couples TRBV5-5 to TRBJ1-5; a weak D match, TRBD1 (6 bases). CDR3 size: 15 residues. Deletions cut 2 bases from V and 4 bases from J, with 13 bases between. Germline CDR1 reads SGHKS; CDR2 reads YYEKEE (reference sequence). The CDR3 DNA is TGTGCCAGCAGCTTATCGGGGACATATAATCAGCCCCAGCATTTT. Protein product: CASSLSGTYNQPQHF.